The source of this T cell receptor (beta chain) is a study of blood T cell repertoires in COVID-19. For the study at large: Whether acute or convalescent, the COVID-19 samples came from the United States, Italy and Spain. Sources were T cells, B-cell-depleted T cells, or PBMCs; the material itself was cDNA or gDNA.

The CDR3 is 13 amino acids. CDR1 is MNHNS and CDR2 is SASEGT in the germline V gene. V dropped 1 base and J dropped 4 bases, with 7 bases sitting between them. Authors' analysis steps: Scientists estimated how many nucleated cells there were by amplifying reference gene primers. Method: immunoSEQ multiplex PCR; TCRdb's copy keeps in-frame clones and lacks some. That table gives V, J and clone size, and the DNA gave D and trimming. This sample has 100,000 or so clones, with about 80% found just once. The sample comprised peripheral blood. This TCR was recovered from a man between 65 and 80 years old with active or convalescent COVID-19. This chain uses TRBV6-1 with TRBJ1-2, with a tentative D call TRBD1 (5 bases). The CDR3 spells CASSEGQFYGYTF. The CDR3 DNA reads TGTGCCAGCAGTGAAGGACAGTTCTATGGCTACACCTTC.